A single sample is the source of the 26 T cell receptor beta chains below, sequenced in a study of regulatory T cells in long-lasting Graves disease. Libraries of TCR beta came from iRepertoire HTBI primers plus Arm-PCR of CDR3 regions. TCRdb reprocessed the multiplex PCR reads via MiXCR and lists one record per CDR3 protein. The sample has about 470,000 distinct CDR3 sequences; under 25% are singletons. As for time point: persistent/refractory GD, antithyroid drugs over 5 years with positive TRAb. TCR sequences were obtained from RNA taken from PBMCs. The specimen comprised peripheral blood mononuclear cells (PBMCs), sampled when the disease was refractory, from a patient treated with antithyroid drugs. Source of these receptors: a female donor with Graves disease.

This clonotype came up many times. This chain uses TRBV28 with TRBJ2-5; 9 bases agree with TRBD1. Per the germline V gene, CDR1 is MDHEN and CDR2 is SYDVKM. The V segment lost 7 bases and the J segment 6 bases; nucleotides outside the gene matches: 9. The CDR3 runs 14 residues. The CDR3 bases are TGTGCCAGCAACCTACAGGGGGCGGATAAGACCCAGTACTTC. It translates to CASNLQGADKTQYF.

This clonotype was detected many times. The CDR3 coding sequence is TGTGCCAGCAACAGACTGAATTCACCCCTCCACTTT. Protein sequence: CASNRLNSPLHF. The chain couples TRBV6-1 to TRBJ1-6; no definite D call. In germline, CDR1 is MNHNS, CDR2 SASEGT. V lost 7 bases and J lost 7, with 8 bases in between. The CDR3 loop spans 12 amino acids.

This clonotype was found a few times. This chain joins TRBV25-1 and TRBJ1-5; 9 nucleotides agree with TRBD1. The CDR3 has 17 amino acids. Germline CDR1 and CDR2: MGHDK and SYGVNS. J was trimmed by 2 bases and V by 8 bases; bases with no gene match: 13. The DNA for the CDR3 is TGTGCCAGCCGCATAACTCGACAGGGGGGTGGCAATCAGCCCCAGCATTTT. It encodes CASRITRQGGGNQPQHF.

With regard to this clonotype: The germline gene is not matched at one end of the junction; a read error may be the cause. The rearrangement joins TRBV20-1 to TRBJ1-1; D unclear. Germline-derived CDR1 and CDR2 are DFQATT and SNEGSKA (reference sequence). The length of the CDR3 is 9 residues. Written as DNA, the CDR3 is TGCAGTGCAGCCCCCCCGGGTCTCTTT. This encodes CSAAPPGLF.

As for this clonotype: A much larger clone differs from this one at a single base, so this may be a read error. The chain couples TRBV28 to TRBJ1-1; 7 bases map to TRBD1. Germline V gene lookup returns CDR1 MDHEN and CDR2 SYDVKM. V was pared by 7 bases and J by 0 bases, with 8 bases of the junction left unmatched. The CDR3 loop spans 15 amino acids. The CDR3 sequence is CASTPRDRVNTEAFF. As DNA, the CDR3 is TGTGCCAGCACCCCCCGGGACAGAGTGAACACTGAAGCTTTCTTT.

This clonotype was counted a few times. V and J are TRBV20-1 and TRBJ2-5, with no clear D. The V gene lost 4 bases and the J gene lost 1 base, with 13 bases spanning the gap. The CDR3 contains 14 residues. Germline V gene sequence: CDR1 DFQATT, CDR2 SNEGSKA (reference sequence). The CDR3 reads CSANKFPSQETQYF. CDR3 in DNA: TGCAGTGCTAACAAATTTCCCTCCCAAGAGACCCAGTACTTC.

In the case of this clonotype: Since a much larger clone is just one base distant, this may be a read error. The chain carries TRBV11-2 and TRBJ2-5, with no clear D. V was pared by 6 bases and J by 4 bases, with 21 bases between. CDR1 and CDR2 (germline): SGHAT, FQNNGV. The length of the CDR3 is 16 residues. Here the CDR3 reads CASRTFLWQLRETQYF. The CDR3 region has the DNA TGTGCCAGCAGAACTTTTCTTTGGCAACTTCGAGAGACCCAGTACTTC.

About this clonotype: An end of the junction does not agree with germline; a read error may underlie this. V usage is TRBV28 and J usage is TRBJ1-3; 9 bases agree with TRBD1. The germline V gene encodes CDR1 MDHEN and CDR2 SYDVKM. The CDR3 loop spans 21 amino acids. The chain's CDR3 is CASSFSGLDYRGRGSGNTMYF. CDR3 in DNA: TGTGCCAGCAGCTTTTCAGGATTAGACTACAGGGGGCGCGGCTCTGGAAACACCATGTATTTT.

This chain uses TRBV20-1 with TRBJ2-7; TRBD1 or TRBD2 may be the D gene (5 bases each). V was clipped by 4 bases and J by 0 bases, with 16 bases between them. The CDR3 has 15 amino acids. Germline CDR1 DFQATT, CDR2 SNEGSKA (reference sequence). The DNA of the CDR3 is TGCAGTGCTATCCAACCCGGGGACCTCTCCTACGAGCAGTACTTC. It specifies CSAIQPGDLSYEQYF.

This chain uses TRBV3-1 with TRBJ1-6; no definite D call. Germline loops: CDR1 LGHDT, CDR2 YNNKEL (reference sequence). Deletions cut 0 bases from V and 9 bases from J, with 6 bases between. This CDR3 contains 13 residues. CDR3 loop: CASSQDSASPLHF. CDR3 nucleotides: TGTGCCAGCAGCCAAGATTCTGCTTCACCCCTCCACTTT.

This chain connects TRBV7-8 to TRBJ2-2; 7 nucleotides match TRBD2. The CDR3 totals 18 residues. The V and J ends lost 6 bases and 1 base, in that order; junction bases with no gene match: 14. From germline, CDR1 is SGHVS and CDR2 FQNEAQ. Written as DNA, the CDR3 is TGTGCCAGCAGGCAAATCCAGGACTCTAGCGGGAACACCGGGGAGCTGTTTTTT. Protein product: CASRQIQDSSGNTGELFF.

This clonotype was found many times. The chain employs TRBV7-2 and TRBJ2-7, with TRBD2 matching 8 bases. The CDR3 runs to 14 residues. The germline V gene encodes CDR1 SGHTA and CDR2 FQGNSA. The junction had 6 bases not matched to a gene; V was cut back by 5 bases and J by 3 bases. CDR3: CASSPAGELYEQYF. The CDR3 DNA follows: TGTGCCAGCAGCCCAGCGGGAGAACTCTACGAGCAGTACTTC.

This clonotype was found many times. V and J are TRBV28 and TRBJ2-7, with 8 positions matching TRBD2. The CDR3 is 17 amino acids. V gave up 3 bases and J gave up 4 bases; unmatched junction bases: 14. The germline V gene has CDR1 MDHEN and CDR2 SYDVKM. CDR3 amino acids: CASSLGQAGAWAYEQYF. The CDR3 nucleotides read TGTGCCAGCAGTTTGGGCCAAGCGGGGGCCTGGGCGTACGAGCAGTACTTC.

The V and J genes are TRBV2 and TRBJ2-3; TRBD2 matches at 12 bases. CDR1 is SNHLY and CDR2 is FYNNEI in the germline V gene. This CDR3 comprises 15 residues. Trimming cost V 4 bases and J 2 bases; bases outside gene matches: 1. The CDR3 nucleotides read TGTGCCAGCAGTGGACTAGCGGGGGACACAGATACGCAGTATTTT. It is translated as CASSGLAGDTDTQYF.

This chain joins TRBV7-9 and TRBJ2-7; no clear D gene. Germline values: CDR1 SEHNR, CDR2 FQNEAQ (reference sequence). Trimming took 3 bases from V and 1 from J, leaving 7 bases between them. The CDR3 is made up of 13 amino acids. CDR3 region: CASSFGMSYEQYF. CDR3 sequence (DNA): TGTGCCAGCAGCTTCGGTATGTCCTACGAGCAGTACTTC. The variable domain in full, with the rest retrieved from reference TRBV7-9 and TRBJ2-7, is DTGVSQNPRHKITKRGQNVTFRCDPISEHNRLYWYRQTLGQGPEFLTYFQNEAQLEKSRLLSDRFSAERPKGSFSTLEIQRTEQGDSAMYLCASSFGMSYEQYFGPGTRLTVT.

There are a few counts of this clonotype. V and J are TRBV3-1 and TRBJ2-7, with no clear D. The CDR3 has 15 amino acids. CDR1 and CDR2 (germline): LGHDT, YNNKEL (reference sequence). V dropped 0 bases and J dropped 0 bases, with 9 bases sitting between them. This chain's CDR3 is CASSQDLPFSYEQYF. The CDR3, as DNA: TGTGCCAGCAGCCAAGATCTGCCCTTCTCCTACGAGCAGTACTTC.

There are many counts of this clonotype. CDR3 sequence (DNA): TGTGCCACCAGCTCCGGACAGGGGGCAGGGCAGCCCCAGCATTTT. It translates to CATSSGQGAGQPQHF. The chain combines TRBV15 with TRBJ1-5; 11 nucleotides agree with TRBD1. The CDR3 spans 15 residues. Germline V lookup: CDR1 LNHNV, CDR2 YYDKDF (reference sequence). Germline trimming cut 5 bases from V and 7 bases from J; bases unmatched to any gene: 7.

Comment on this clonotype: The CDR3 does not close with the conserved phenylalanine or tryptophan, likely indicating a read error. The DNA of the CDR3 is TGCAGCGTGGAGAAATCTCAGAGAGCCTACGAGCAGTACCTC. This sequence encodes CSVEKSQRAYEQYL. The chain has TRBV29-1 and TRBJ2-7; D is unresolved. The CDR3 extends over 14 amino acids. Per the germline V gene, CDR1 is SQVTM and CDR2 is ANQGSEA. V lost 6 bases and J 2 bases, leaving 17 bases between the germline ends.

In this sample, this clonotype turned up many times. The V call is TRBV2, the J call TRBJ1-2, with D unresolved. V lost 3 bases and J lost 7, with 9 bases in between. The germline gives CDR1 SNHLY, CDR2 FYNNEI. The CDR3 runs 12 residues. The chain's CDR3 is CASSEWAGGYTF. CDR3 DNA sequence: TGTGCCAGCAGTGAGTGGGCGGGTGGCTACACCTTC.

This chain links TRBV4-2 with TRBJ2-2; D unresolved. V lost 0 bases and J 7 bases, leaving 9 bases between the germline ends. This CDR3 contains 14 residues. The germline gives CDR1 LGHNA, CDR2 YNFKEQ. CDR3 region: CASSQEELGGELFF. The CDR3 region has the DNA TGTGCCAGCAGCCAAGAGGAGTTAGGCGGGGAGCTGTTTTTT.

V usage is TRBV12-3 or TRBV12-4 and J usage is TRBJ2-3; weak D call: TRBD2 (7 bases). The V and J ends lost 3 bases and 9 bases respectively, with 13 bases between them. The CDR3 length is 13 residues. The CDR3 is CASSLRGGVTQYF. The CDR3 DNA follows: TGTGCCAGCAGTTTGAGGGGGGGCGTGACGCAGTATTTT.

Only a few counts were recorded for this clonotype. The chain employs TRBV19 and TRBJ2-7; 12 positions agree with TRBD1. CDR1 is LNHDA, CDR2 SQIVND, per germline (reference sequence). V dropped 5 bases and J dropped 4; count of bases not matched to a gene: 9. The CDR3 runs to 16 residues. CDR3 amino acids: CASSPGTGGLPYEQYF. The DNA of the CDR3 is TGTGCCAGTAGTCCCGGGACAGGGGGCCTACCATACGAGCAGTACTTC.

J is TRBJ2-2 and V is TRBV5-6, with 7 bases aligning to TRBD2. With 5 bases clipped from V and 5 bases from J, the junction kept 12 bases outside the gene matches. The CDR3 has 16 residues. Germline V gives CDR1 SGHDT, CDR2 YYEEEE. CDR3 region: CASSAGGRWRTGELFF. In DNA form, the CDR3 reads TGTGCCAGCAGTGCCGGCGGGAGATGGAGGACCGGGGAGCTGTTTTTT.

The sample holds many counts of this clonotype. This sequence joins TRBV6-1 and TRBJ2-7; 7 bases are shared with TRBD1. V lost 6 bases, J lost 0 bases, and 8 bases stayed unmatched. The CDR3 contains 15 residues. CDR1 and CDR2 (germline): MNHNS, SASEGT. The CDR3 DNA reads as TGTGCCAGCAGCAACGACAGGGCGGCCTCCTACGAGCAGTACTTC. Protein product: CASSNDRAASYEQYF.

In its sample, this clonotype was seen many times. The chain joins TRBV29-1 to TRBJ2-7; D uncertain. The CDR3 length is 11 residues. Germline-derived CDR1 and CDR2 are SQVTM and ANQGSEA. With 4 bases removed from V and 5 bases from J, the gap between germline ends came to 9 bases. The CDR3 nucleotides read TGCAGCGTTGTGGAAGTTAACGAGCAGTACTTC. The encoded protein is CSVVEVNEQYF.

The rearrangement uses TRBV19 and TRBJ1-1, with D perhaps matching TRBD1 (5 bases). Trimming cost V 1 base and J 4 bases, with 16 bases left between them. This CDR3 is 16 amino acids long. Germline V gene sequence: CDR1 LNHDA, CDR2 SQIVND (reference sequence). The CDR3 spells CASSIVPGGGGTEAFF. Here the CDR3 DNA reads TGTGCCAGTAGTATAGTACCGGGCGGGGGGGGCACTGAAGCTTTCTTT.